This TCR beta chain was sequenced in a study of shared clonotypes between healthy human individuals. The assay ran at deep level. Here immunoSEQ multiplex PCR was the method, and the copy in TCRdb shows in-frame clones only, minus some. The sample includes some 2.3 million clones, over 85% of them seen just once. The V and J ends lost 5 bases and 2 bases respectively, with 13 bases between them. Germline V gene data show CDR1 as SNHLY and CDR2 as FYNNEI. The CDR3 length is 16 residues. Sequenced material: naive CD4+ T cells from PBMCs. Stated subset: CD45RA+ positively selected. The receptor's source is a man younger than 35 in good health. Some clones in this sample may be carry-over from other donors' samples. This chain uses TRBV2 with TRBJ2-6; D perhaps matches TRBD1 (5 bases). In nucleotides, the CDR3 is TGTGCCAGCAGTCGTACCACAGGTCCTGGGGCCAACGTCCTGACTTTC. This encodes CASSRTTGPGANVLTF.